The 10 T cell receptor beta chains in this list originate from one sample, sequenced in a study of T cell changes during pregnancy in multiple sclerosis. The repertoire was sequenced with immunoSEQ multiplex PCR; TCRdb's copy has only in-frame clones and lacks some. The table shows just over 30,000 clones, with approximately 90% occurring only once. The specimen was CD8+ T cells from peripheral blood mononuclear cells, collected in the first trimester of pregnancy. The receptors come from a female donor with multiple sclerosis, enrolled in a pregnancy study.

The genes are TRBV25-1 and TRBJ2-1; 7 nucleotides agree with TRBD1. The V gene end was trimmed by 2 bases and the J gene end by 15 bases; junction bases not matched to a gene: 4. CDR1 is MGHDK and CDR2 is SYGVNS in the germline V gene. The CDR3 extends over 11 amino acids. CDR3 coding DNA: TGTGCCAGCAGTGAAATAGGGGGCCTGTTCTTC. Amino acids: CASSEIGGLFF. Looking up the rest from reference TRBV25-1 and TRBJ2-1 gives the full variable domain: EADIYQTPRYLVIGTGKKITLECSQTMGHDKMYWYQQDPGMELHLIHYSYGVNSTEKGDLSSESTVSRIRTEHFPLTLESARPSHTSQYLCASSEIGGLFFGPGTRLTVL.

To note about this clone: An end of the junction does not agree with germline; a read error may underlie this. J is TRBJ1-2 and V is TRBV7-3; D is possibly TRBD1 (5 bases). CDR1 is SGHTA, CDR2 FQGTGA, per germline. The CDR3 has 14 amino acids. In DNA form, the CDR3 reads TGCGCCAGCAGCCAAGAAGCAGGGTCCTATGGCTACACCTTC. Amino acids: CASSQEAGSYGYTF.

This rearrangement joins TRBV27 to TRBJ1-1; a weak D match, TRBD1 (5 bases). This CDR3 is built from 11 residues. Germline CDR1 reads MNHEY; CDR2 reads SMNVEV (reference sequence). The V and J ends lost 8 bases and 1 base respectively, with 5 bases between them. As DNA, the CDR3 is TGTGCCAGCCAGGGGAACACTGAAGCTTTCTTT. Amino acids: CASQGNTEAFF.

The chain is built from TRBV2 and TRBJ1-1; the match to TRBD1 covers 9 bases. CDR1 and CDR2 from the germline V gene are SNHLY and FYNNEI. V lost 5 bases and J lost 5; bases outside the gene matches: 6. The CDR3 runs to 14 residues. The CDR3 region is CASSPGQGWTEAFF. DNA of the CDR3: TGTGCCAGCAGTCCCGGACAGGGGTGGACTGAAGCTTTCTTT.

The CDR3 region is CASSLRWDTEAFF. DNA of the CDR3: TGTGCCAGCAGTCTCAGGTGGGACACTGAAGCTTTCTTT. This chain uses TRBV27 with TRBJ1-1; D not certain. The CDR3 loop spans 13 amino acids. V was pared by 5 bases and J by 3 bases, with 10 bases between. Looked up from germline, CDR1 is MNHEY and CDR2 is SMNVEV (reference sequence).

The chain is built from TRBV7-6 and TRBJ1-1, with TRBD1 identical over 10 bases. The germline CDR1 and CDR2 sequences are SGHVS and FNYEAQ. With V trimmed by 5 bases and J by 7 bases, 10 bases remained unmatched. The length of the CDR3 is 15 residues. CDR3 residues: CASSPSLGQGFEAFF. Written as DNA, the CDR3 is TGTGCCAGCAGCCCATCGTTGGGACAGGGGTTTGAAGCTTTCTTT.

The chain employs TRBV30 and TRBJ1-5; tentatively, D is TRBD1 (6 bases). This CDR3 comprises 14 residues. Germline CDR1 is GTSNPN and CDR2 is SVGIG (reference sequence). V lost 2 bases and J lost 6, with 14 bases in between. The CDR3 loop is CAWSPGRGPQPQHF. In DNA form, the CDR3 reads TGTGCCTGGAGTCCAGGCAGGGGCCCTCAGCCCCAGCATTTT.

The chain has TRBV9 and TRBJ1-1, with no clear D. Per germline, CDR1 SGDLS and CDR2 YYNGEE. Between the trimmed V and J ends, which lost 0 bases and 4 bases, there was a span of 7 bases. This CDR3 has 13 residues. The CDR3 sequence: CASSVAGSTEAFF. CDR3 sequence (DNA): TGTGCCAGCAGCGTAGCGGGGAGCACTGAAGCTTTCTTT.

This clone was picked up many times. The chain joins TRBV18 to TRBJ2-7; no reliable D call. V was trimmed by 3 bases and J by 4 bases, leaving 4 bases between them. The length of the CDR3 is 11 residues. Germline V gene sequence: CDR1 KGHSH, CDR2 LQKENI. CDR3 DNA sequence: TGTGCCAGCTCACCCGGTTACGAGCAGTACTTC. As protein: CASSPGYEQYF.

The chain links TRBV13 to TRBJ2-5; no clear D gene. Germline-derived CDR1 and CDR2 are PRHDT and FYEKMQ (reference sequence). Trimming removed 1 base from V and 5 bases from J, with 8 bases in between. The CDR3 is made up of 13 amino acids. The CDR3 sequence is CASSLVVGETQYF. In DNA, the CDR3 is TGTGCCAGCAGCTTAGTAGTCGGGGAGACCCAGTACTTC.